This T cell receptor (beta chain) was sequenced for a study of Ad26.COV2.S vaccination and SARS-CoV-2 variants. Comments on this clone: Additional DNA sequences in this sample encode the identical CDR3.

Indicated treatment: over 15 received Ad26.COV2.S at low or high dose, single or two shots; several received placebo; per-sample allocation not given. Vaccine and placebo recipients were sampled on day 63 after the first injection. Generated by immunoSEQ multiplex PCR, the TCRdb table keeps only in-frame clones and is missing some. This table has more than 300,000 clones, around four fifths appearing once. This clonotype was sampled from a person aged 18-65 years who received the Ad26.COV2.S COVID-19 vaccine or a placebo. The sample here was peripheral blood, taken in a trial of Ad26.COV2.S vaccine versus placebo.

The CDR3 here is CASSTRDRGSYEQYF. Written as DNA, the CDR3 is TGTGCCAGCAGTACCCGGGACAGGGGGTCCTACGAGCAGTACTTC. This chain joins TRBV27 and TRBJ2-7, with 11 bases identical to TRBD1. J gave up 1 base and V 5 bases, and 4 bases lay outside the gene matches. CDR1 and CDR2 from the germline V gene are MNHEY and SMNVEV (reference sequence). The CDR3 totals 15 residues.